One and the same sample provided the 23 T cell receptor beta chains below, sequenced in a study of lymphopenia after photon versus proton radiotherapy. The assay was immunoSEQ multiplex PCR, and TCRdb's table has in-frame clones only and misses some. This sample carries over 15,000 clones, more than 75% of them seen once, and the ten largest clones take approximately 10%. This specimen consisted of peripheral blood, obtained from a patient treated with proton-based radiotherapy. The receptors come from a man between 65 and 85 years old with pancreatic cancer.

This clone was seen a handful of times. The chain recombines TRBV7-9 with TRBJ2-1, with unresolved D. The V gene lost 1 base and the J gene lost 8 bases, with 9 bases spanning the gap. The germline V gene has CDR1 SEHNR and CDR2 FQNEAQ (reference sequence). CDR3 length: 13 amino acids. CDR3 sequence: CASSLVRSYEQFF. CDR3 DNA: TGTGCCAGCAGCTTAGTGCGCTCCTATGAGCAGTTCTTC.

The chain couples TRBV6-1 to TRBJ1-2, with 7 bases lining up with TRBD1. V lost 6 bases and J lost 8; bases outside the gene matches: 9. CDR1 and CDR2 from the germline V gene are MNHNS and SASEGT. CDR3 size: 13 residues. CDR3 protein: CASRTTGVGGYTF. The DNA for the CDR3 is TGTGCCAGCAGAACAACAGGGGTGGGAGGCTACACCTTC.

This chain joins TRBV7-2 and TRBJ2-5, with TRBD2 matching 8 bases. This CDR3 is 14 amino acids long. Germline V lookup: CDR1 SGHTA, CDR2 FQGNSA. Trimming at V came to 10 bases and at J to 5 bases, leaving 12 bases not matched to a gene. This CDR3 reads CATLAGGPGETQYF. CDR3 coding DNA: TGTGCCACCCTCGCGGGGGGCCCCGGGGAGACCCAGTACTTC.

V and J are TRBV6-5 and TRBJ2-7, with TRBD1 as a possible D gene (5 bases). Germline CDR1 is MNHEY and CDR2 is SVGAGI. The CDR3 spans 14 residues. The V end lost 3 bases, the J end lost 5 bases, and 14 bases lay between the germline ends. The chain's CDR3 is CASSYGQGPNEQYF. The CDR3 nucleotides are TGTGCCAGCAGTTATGGGCAGGGCCCCAACGAGCAGTACTTC.

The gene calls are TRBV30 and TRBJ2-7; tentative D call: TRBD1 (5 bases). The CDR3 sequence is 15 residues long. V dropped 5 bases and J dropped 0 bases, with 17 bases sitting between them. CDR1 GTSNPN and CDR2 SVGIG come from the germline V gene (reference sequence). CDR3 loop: CAWGQGKPISYEQYF. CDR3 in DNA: TGTGCCTGGGGTCAGGGAAAACCTATCTCCTACGAGCAGTACTTC.

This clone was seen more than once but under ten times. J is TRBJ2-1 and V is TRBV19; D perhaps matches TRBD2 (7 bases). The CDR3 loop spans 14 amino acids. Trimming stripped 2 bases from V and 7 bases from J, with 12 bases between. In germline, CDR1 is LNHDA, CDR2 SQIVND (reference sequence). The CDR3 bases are TGTGCCAGTAGTATACGGGCGGGGGCTAATGAGCAGTTCTTC. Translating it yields CASSIRAGANEQFF.

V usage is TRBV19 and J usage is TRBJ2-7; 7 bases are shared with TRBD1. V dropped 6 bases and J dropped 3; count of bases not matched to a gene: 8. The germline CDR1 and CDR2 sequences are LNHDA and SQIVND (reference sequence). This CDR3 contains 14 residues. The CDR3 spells CASRSGTANYEQYF. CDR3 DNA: TGTGCCAGTAGGTCCGGGACAGCAAACTACGAGCAGTACTTC.

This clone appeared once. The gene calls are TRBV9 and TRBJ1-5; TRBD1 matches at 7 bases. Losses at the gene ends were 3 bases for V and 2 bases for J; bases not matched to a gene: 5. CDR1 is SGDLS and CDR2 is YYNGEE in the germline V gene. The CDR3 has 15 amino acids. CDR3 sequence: CASSAGDRGNQPQHF. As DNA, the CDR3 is TGTGCCAGCAGCGCCGGAGACAGGGGCAATCAGCCCCAGCATTTT.

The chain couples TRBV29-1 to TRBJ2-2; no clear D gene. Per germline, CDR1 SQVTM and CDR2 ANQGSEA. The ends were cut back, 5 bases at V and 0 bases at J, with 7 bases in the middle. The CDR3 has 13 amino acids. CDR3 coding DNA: TGCAGCGTTACTGAGACGAACACCGGGGAGCTGTTTTTT. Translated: CSVTETNTGELFF.

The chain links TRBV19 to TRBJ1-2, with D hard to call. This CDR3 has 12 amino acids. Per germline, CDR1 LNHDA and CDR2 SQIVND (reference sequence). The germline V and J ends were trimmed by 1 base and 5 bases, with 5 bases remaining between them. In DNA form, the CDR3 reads TGTGCCAGTAGTATAGTCGGATATGGCTACACCTTC. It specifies CASSIVGYGYTF.

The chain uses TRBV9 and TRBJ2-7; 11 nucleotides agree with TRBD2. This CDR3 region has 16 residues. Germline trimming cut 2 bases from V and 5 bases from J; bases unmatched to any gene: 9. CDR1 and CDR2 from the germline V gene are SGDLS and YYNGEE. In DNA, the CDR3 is TGTGCCAGCAGCGTCGGGCCCGGGACTAGCGGCGACGAGCAGTACTTC. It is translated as CASSVGPGTSGDEQYF.

For the CDR3, the DNA is TGCGCCAGCAGCCAAGGGACAGGGGTTAACTATGGCTACACCTTC. It encodes CASSQGTGVNYGYTF. The chain links TRBV4-1 to TRBJ1-2, with 9 bases aligning to TRBD1. This CDR3 spans 15 amino acids. Per the germline V gene, CDR1 is MGHRA and CDR2 is YSYEKL. V dropped 1 base and J dropped 1; count of bases not matched to a gene: 1.

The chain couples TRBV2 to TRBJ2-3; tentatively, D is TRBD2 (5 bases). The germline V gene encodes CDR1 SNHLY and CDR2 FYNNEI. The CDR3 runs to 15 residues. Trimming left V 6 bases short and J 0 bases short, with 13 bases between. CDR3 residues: CASSLSGTSTDTQYF. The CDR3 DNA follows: TGTGCCAGCAGCCTGAGCGGTACTAGCACAGATACGCAGTATTTT. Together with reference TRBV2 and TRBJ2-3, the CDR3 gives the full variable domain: EPEVTQTPSHQVTQMGQEVILRCVPISNHLYFYWYRQILGQKVEFLVSFYNNEISEKSEIFDDQFSVERPDGSNFTLKIRSTKLEDSAMYFCASSLSGTSTDTQYFGPGTRLTVL.

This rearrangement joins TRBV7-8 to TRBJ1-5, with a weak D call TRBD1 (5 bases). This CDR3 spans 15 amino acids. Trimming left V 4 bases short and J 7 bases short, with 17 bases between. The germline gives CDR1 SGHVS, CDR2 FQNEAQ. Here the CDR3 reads CASSSFGRAAQPQHF. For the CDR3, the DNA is TGTGCCAGCAGCTCCTTTGGCAGGGCGGCCCAGCCCCAGCATTTT.

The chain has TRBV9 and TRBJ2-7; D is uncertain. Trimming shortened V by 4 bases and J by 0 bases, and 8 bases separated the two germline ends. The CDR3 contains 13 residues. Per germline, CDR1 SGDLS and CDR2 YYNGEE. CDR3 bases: TGTGCCAGCAGCCCCCCTAGCTCCTACGAGCAGTACTTC. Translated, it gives CASSPPSSYEQYF.

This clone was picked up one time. The DNA of the CDR3 is TGTGCCTGGAAGACCGAGGACACTGAAGCTTTCTTT. The encoded protein is CAWKTEDTEAFF. This chain links TRBV30 with TRBJ1-1, with D hard to call. CDR1 is GTSNPN and CDR2 is SVGIG in the germline V gene (reference sequence). CDR3 length equals 12 residues. Trimming cost V 4 bases and J 3 bases, with 9 bases left between them.

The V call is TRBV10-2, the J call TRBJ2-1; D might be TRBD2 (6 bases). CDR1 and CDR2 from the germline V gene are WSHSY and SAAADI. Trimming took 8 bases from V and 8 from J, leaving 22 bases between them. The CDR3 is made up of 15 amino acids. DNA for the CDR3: TGCGCCAGCCGGCCCGAGGGACTCCCTGCCGATGAGCAGTTCTTC. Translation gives CASRPEGLPADEQFF.

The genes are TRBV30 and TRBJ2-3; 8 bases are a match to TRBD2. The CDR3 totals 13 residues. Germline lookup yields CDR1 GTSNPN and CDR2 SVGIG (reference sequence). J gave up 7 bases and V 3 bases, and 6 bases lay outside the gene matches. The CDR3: CAWRVGGANTQYF. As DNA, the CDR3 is TGTGCCTGGAGGGTCGGGGGGGCCAATACGCAGTATTTT. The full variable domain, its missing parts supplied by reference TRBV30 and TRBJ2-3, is SQTIHQWPATLVQPVGSPLSLECTVEGTSNPNLYWYRQAAGRGLQLLFYSVGIGQISSEVPQNLSASRPQDRQFILSSKKLLLSDSGFYLCAWRVGGANTQYFGPGTRLTVL.

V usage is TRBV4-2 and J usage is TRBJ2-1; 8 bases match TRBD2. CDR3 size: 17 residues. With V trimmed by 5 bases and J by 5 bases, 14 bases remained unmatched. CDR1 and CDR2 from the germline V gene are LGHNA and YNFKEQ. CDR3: CASSARRSGGTHNEQFF. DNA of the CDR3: TGTGCCAGCAGCGCGAGAAGGAGCGGGGGTACTCACAATGAGCAGTTCTTC.

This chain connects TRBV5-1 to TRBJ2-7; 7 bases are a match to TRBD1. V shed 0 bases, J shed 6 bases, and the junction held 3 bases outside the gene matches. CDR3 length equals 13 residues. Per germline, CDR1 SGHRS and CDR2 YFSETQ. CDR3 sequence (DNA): TGCGCCAGCAGCTTGGAGGGGGCAGGCGAGCAGTACTTC. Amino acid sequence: CASSLEGAGEQYF.

The CDR3 region has the DNA TGTGCCAGCAGTGAATGGAAAAATACGCAGTATTTT. Amino acids: CASSEWKNTQYF. This chain uses TRBV6-1 with TRBJ2-3, with D uncertain. With 2 bases removed from V and 7 bases from J, the gap between germline ends came to 7 bases. From germline, CDR1 is MNHNS and CDR2 SASEGT. This CDR3 has 12 amino acids.

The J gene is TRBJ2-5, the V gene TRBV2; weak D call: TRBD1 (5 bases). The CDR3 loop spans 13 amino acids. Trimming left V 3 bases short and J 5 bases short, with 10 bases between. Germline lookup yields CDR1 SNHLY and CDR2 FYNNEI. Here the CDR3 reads CASSEFRVETQYF. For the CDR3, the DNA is TGTGCCAGCAGTGAGTTCAGGGTGGAGACCCAGTACTTC.

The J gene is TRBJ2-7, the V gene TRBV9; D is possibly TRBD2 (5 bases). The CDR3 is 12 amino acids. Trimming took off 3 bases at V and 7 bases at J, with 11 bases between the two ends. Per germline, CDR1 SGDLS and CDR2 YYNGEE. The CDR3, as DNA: TGTGCCAGCAGCGGCGGAGGTCTTGAGCAGTACTTC. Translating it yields CASSGGGLEQYF. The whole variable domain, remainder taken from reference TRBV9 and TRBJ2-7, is DSGVTQTPKHLITATGQRVTLRCSPRSGDLSVYWYQQSLDQGLQFLIQYYNGEERAKGNILERFSAQQFPDLHSELNLSSLELGDSALYFCASSGGGLEQYFGPGTRLTVT.